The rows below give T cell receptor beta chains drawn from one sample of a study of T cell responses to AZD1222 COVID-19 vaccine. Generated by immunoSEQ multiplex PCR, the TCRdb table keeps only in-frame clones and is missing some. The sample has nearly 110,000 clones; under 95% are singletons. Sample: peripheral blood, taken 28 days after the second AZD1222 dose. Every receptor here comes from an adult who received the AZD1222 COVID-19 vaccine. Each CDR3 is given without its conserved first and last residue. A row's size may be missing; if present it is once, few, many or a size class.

CDR3aa: ASSPDGREQY
abundance: .
v_gene: TRBV5-4
j_gene: TRBJ2-7
len: 10

CDR3aa: AWQGTSSYNSPLH
abundance: .
v_gene: TRBV30
j_gene: TRBJ1-6
len: 13

CDR3aa: ASRVTGGGNQPQH
abundance: .
v_gene: TRBV19
j_gene: TRBJ1-5
len: 13

CDR3aa: ATTQGHEQY
abundance: once
v_gene: TRBV6-5
j_gene: TRBJ2-7
len: 9

CDR3aa: AISVNSEGVGYT
abundance: once
v_gene: TRBV10-3
j_gene: TRBJ1-2
len: 12

CDR3aa: ASSPRGDEDEQY
abundance: .
v_gene: TRBV18
j_gene: TRBJ2-7
len: 12

CDR3aa: ASSPGAGSYEQY
abundance: .
v_gene: TRBV21-1
j_gene: TRBJ2-7
len: 12

CDR3aa: ASSLGEVETQY
abundance: .
v_gene: TRBV27
j_gene: TRBJ2-5
len: 11

CDR3aa: ASSHGSNTGELF
abundance: .
v_gene: TRBV3-1/TRBV3-2
j_gene: TRBJ2-2
len: 12

CDR3aa: ASSLGPGADAYGYT
abundance: .
v_gene: TRBV5-1
j_gene: TRBJ1-2
len: 14

CDR3aa: ASGSDGRETQY
abundance: .
v_gene: TRBV12-5
j_gene: TRBJ2-5
len: 11

CDR3aa: ASSKRTGYGYT
abundance: .
v_gene: TRBV9
j_gene: TRBJ1-2
len: 11

CDR3aa: ASSLQEANTGELF
abundance: .
v_gene: TRBV19
j_gene: TRBJ2-2
len: 13

CDR3aa: ASSRSTSPGGQY
abundance: .
v_gene: TRBV3-1/TRBV3-2
j_gene: TRBJ2-7
len: 12

CDR3aa: ASSADSNYGYT
abundance: .
v_gene: TRBV12-3/TRBV12-4
j_gene: TRBJ1-2
len: 11

CDR3aa: SVDRDRGPGANVLT
abundance: .
v_gene: TRBV29-1
j_gene: TRBJ2-6
len: 14

CDR3aa: ASSIWRTANTEAF
abundance: .
v_gene: TRBV19
j_gene: TRBJ1-1
len: 13

CDR3aa: AISESLAASTDTQY
abundance: .
v_gene: TRBV10-3
j_gene: TRBJ2-3
len: 14

CDR3aa: ASSYSGPPYEQY
abundance: .
v_gene: TRBV6-5
j_gene: TRBJ2-7
len: 12

CDR3aa: ASSQLKGQNNSPLH
abundance: .
v_gene: TRBV3-1/TRBV3-2
j_gene: TRBJ1-6
len: 14

CDR3aa: ASSLAVTGGSPLH
abundance: .
v_gene: TRBV5-4
j_gene: TRBJ1-6
len: 13

CDR3aa: ASSPLDRGYQETQY
abundance: .
v_gene: TRBV7-8
j_gene: TRBJ2-5
len: 14

CDR3aa: ASDRGGIGQY
abundance: .
v_gene: TRBV2
j_gene: TRBJ2-7
len: 10

CDR3aa: ASSLDVGQGDEQF
abundance: .
v_gene: TRBV6-5
j_gene: TRBJ2-1
len: 13

CDR3aa: ASSEAWAYEQY
abundance: medium-sized
v_gene: TRBV2
j_gene: TRBJ2-7
len: 11

CDR3aa: ASSPGQYLTEAF
abundance: .
v_gene: TRBV11-1
j_gene: TRBJ1-1
len: 12

CDR3aa: ASSEGRKKNTEAF
abundance: once
v_gene: TRBV2
j_gene: TRBJ1-1
len: 13

CDR3aa: ASSLRAGGEDEQY
abundance: .
v_gene: TRBV5-4
j_gene: TRBJ2-7
len: 13

CDR3aa: AWTKRGLSGANVLT
abundance: .
v_gene: TRBV30
j_gene: TRBJ2-6
len: 14

CDR3aa: ASSSGLAGGEQF
abundance: few
v_gene: TRBV27
j_gene: TRBJ2-1
len: 12

CDR3aa: ASSRNRVQSNEQF
abundance: .
v_gene: TRBV7-8
j_gene: TRBJ2-1
len: 13

CDR3aa: AWREALFSYNEQF
abundance: few
v_gene: TRBV30
j_gene: TRBJ2-1
len: 13

CDR3aa: ASRGPLGQGDEKLF
abundance: .
v_gene: TRBV28
j_gene: TRBJ1-4
len: 14

CDR3aa: ASSLGPEAF
abundance: .
v_gene: TRBV5-1
j_gene: TRBJ1-1
len: 9

CDR3aa: ASIPQEGRGTEAF
abundance: .
v_gene: TRBV2
j_gene: TRBJ1-1
len: 13

CDR3aa: AWSLQGATEAF
abundance: .
v_gene: TRBV30
j_gene: TRBJ1-1
len: 11

CDR3aa: AIAPANSPLH
abundance: .
v_gene: TRBV10-3
j_gene: TRBJ1-6
len: 10